What follows describes a single T cell receptor beta chain. These data come from a study of blood T cell repertoires in COVID-19. Background on the study: The United States, Italy and Spain provided the acute and convalescent COVID-19 samples. PBMCs, B-cell-depleted T cells, or T cells provided the cDNA or gDNA that made up the material.

The CDR3 is made up of 14 amino acids. The V segment lost 5 bases and the J segment 8 bases; nucleotides outside the gene matches: 8. Germline CDR1 reads MNHEY; CDR2 reads SVGAGI. In the original workflow: Amplification of reference gene primers was used by the study to estimate nucleated cell counts. Sequencing used immunoSEQ multiplex PCR; TCRdb keeps in-frame clones, though not all of them. V, J and clone size were drawn from that table, and D and trimming were deduced from the DNA. Of roughly 57,000 clones in the sample, roughly 90% are singletons; the top ten hold about 16%. The V and J genes are TRBV6-5 and TRBJ1-2; TRBD1 agrees at 10 bases. The TCR was taken from an elderly man with acute or convalescent COVID-19. Sequenced input: peripheral blood. The CDR3 protein is CASSPAGTGEGYTF. CDR3 nucleotides: TGTGCCAGCAGTCCCGCCGGGACAGGGGAGGGCTACACCTTC.